Listed below are T cell receptor beta chains from one sample, sequenced in a study of beta chain features in type 1 diabetes. Produced via immunoSEQ multiplex PCR; TCRdb's table is partial and in-frame only. Of roughly 150,000 clones listed, around 9% are singletons. Sequencing was carried out using central memory CD4+ T cells from blood. The receptors here all came from a woman in her 30s with type 1 diabetes. Both conserved end residues are part of each CDR3. Each record gives: J gene, V gene, CDR3 protein.

J gene: TRBJ2-5
V gene: TRBV5-4
CDR3 protein: CASTEAGGKETQYF

J gene: TRBJ1-5
V gene: TRBV29-1
CDR3 protein: CSVIHDSNQPQHF

J gene: TRBJ2-1
V gene: TRBV7-3
CDR3 protein: CASSQTGENNEQFF

J gene: TRBJ2-1
V gene: TRBV5-1
CDR3 protein: CASSLETSGYNNEQFF

J gene: TRBJ2-7
V gene: TRBV7-9
CDR3 protein: CASSPNGYEQYF

J gene: TRBJ2-5
V gene: TRBV10-3
CDR3 protein: CATAVTGGEETQYF

J gene: TRBJ2-3
V gene: TRBV18
CDR3 protein: CASSPSTSGAQYF

J gene: TRBJ2-1
V gene: TRBV15
CDR3 protein: CATSRVILIESYNEQFF

J gene: TRBJ1-4
V gene: TRBV7-2
CDR3 protein: CASKESFNEKLFF

J gene: TRBJ2-7
V gene: TRBV11-2
CDR3 protein: CASSSGGTAISYEQYF

J gene: TRBJ2-1
V gene: TRBV7-7
CDR3 protein: CASSLGAPQGTDEQFF

J gene: TRBJ1-4
V gene: TRBV5-1
CDR3 protein: CASSSFGTNNEKLFF

J gene: TRBJ1-1
V gene: TRBV9
CDR3 protein: CATSGGRNTEAFF

J gene: TRBJ1-1
V gene: TRBV7-3
CDR3 protein: CASSPRGSNTEAFF

J gene: TRBJ1-1
V gene: TRBV5-1
CDR3 protein: CASSLDRNTEAFF

J gene: TRBJ2-4
V gene: TRBV11-1
CDR3 protein: CASSCGQNLAKNIQYF

J gene: TRBJ2-1
V gene: TRBV6-5
CDR3 protein: CASKASGGSYNEQFF

J gene: TRBJ2-7
V gene: TRBV5-4
CDR3 protein: CASSLDGRSSYEQYF

J gene: TRBJ2-1
V gene: TRBV4-1
CDR3 protein: CASSPGLAGNNEQFF

J gene: TRBJ2-1
V gene: TRBV6-1
CDR3 protein: CASSVNVADYNEQFF

J gene: TRBJ2-1
V gene: TRBV6-1
CDR3 protein: CASSADRGAEQFF

J gene: TRBJ1-5
V gene: TRBV9
CDR3 protein: CASSASRGRDQPQHF

J gene: TRBJ1-2
V gene: TRBV5-1
CDR3 protein: CASSFSGIDGYTF

J gene: TRBJ1-2
V gene: TRBV7-2
CDR3 protein: CASSFTGYGYTF

J gene: TRBJ1-2
V gene: TRBV28
CDR3 protein: CASSGQGGYGYTF

J gene: TRBJ2-5
V gene: TRBV27
CDR3 protein: CASSLVGVPETQYF

J gene: TRBJ2-1
V gene: TRBV14
CDR3 protein: CASSHGAKQFF

J gene: TRBJ2-1
V gene: TRBV29-1
CDR3 protein: CSVYPGQAYNEQFF

J gene: TRBJ2-5
V gene: TRBV29-1
CDR3 protein: CSVDMGRQETQYF

J gene: TRBJ2-3
V gene: TRBV28
CDR3 protein: CASGTADTQYF

J gene: TRBJ2-7
V gene: TRBV30
CDR3 protein: CAWRPSGMNYEQYF

J gene: TRBJ1-2
V gene: TRBV7-2
CDR3 protein: CASGIGQGAVGYTF

J gene: TRBJ2-7
V gene: TRBV5-1
CDR3 protein: CASSLGDGGHEQYF

J gene: TRBJ2-7
V gene: TRBV30
CDR3 protein: CAWSVPATARREQYF

J gene: TRBJ2-7
V gene: TRBV30
CDR3 protein: CAWSVRNSYEQYF

J gene: TRBJ1-2
V gene: TRBV7-9
CDR3 protein: CASSLMGSNYGYTF

J gene: TRBJ1-2
V gene: TRBV29-1
CDR3 protein: CSVAGIDYGYTF

J gene: TRBJ1-2
V gene: TRBV6-5
CDR3 protein: CASSYSDSRTPYGYTF

J gene: TRBJ2-1
V gene: TRBV7-9
CDR3 protein: CASSLGLAGHNEQFF

J gene: TRBJ2-3
V gene: TRBV5-4
CDR3 protein: CASSSGQRKGDTQYF

J gene: TRBJ1-5
V gene: TRBV30
CDR3 protein: CAWSPGTGGGQPQHF

J gene: TRBJ1-1
V gene: TRBV7-9
CDR3 protein: CASSLQGARTEAFF

J gene: TRBJ2-1
V gene: TRBV7-7
CDR3 protein: CASSLGQHNEQFF